The 20 T cell receptor delta chains below all came from one sample that was sequenced in a study of γδ T cells in repeated Plasmodium falciparum infection. Flow sorting of PBMC yielded separate Vgamma9/Vdelta2+ and Vdelta2-negative gammadelta T cell populations for bulk repertoire analysis. TCRdb fed the multiplex PCR reads to CATT. The sample shows over 55,000 delta-chain clones, approximately 1.5% of them seen only once. Sequencing input: gamma-delta T cells from blood. The receptors stem from a pool of human donors (malaria-infected and uninfected, not separated).

There are a few counts of this clone. A far larger clone is only one base removed, so a read error is likely. Distinct nucleotide sequences in the sample also encode this CDR3. The chain carries TRDV1 and TRDJ1, with TRDD3 matching 12 bases. The V gene's germline CDR1 is TSWWSYY and CDR2 QGS. The CDR3 runs to 24 residues. This CDR3 reads CALGDPFLTGGYKVLGRNTDKLIF. The CDR3 DNA reads as TGTGCTCTCGGGGACCCCTTCCTAACTGGGGGATACAAGGTCTTAGGGCGTAACACCGATAAACTCATCTTT.

Comments on this clone: With a far larger clone one base away, a read error is the likely cause. Other DNA sequences in this sample translate to the same CDR3. CDR3 nucleotide sequence: TGTGCCTTCCGACTAATCAATTTGAGGGGAATTGGCCACTCCTTCCTCCTGGCAGCACAACTCTTCTTT. Protein sequence: CAFRLINLRGIGHSFLLAAQLFF. The V and J genes are TRDV3 and TRDJ2; 7 bases map to TRDD2. TCRdb records no J gene; here it was assigned by comparing the DNA to germline. The CDR3 length is 23 residues. Germline V gene sequence: CDR1 TVYSNPD, CDR2 GDNSRS (reference sequence). V lost 3 bases, J lost 6 bases, and 37 bases stayed unmatched.

As regards this clone: This is likely an artifact of a read error, given a far larger clone one base away. Other nucleotide sequences in the sample specify the same CDR3. This chain uses TRDV2 with TRDJ2; no definite D call. Germline V lookup: CDR1 GEAIGNYY, CDR2 EKD. Trimming shortened V by 0 bases and J by 5 bases, and 27 bases separated the two germline ends. The CDR3 is 20 amino acids. The CDR3 here is CACDTVFQGEGGTTTAQLFF. For the CDR3, the DNA is TGTGCCTGTGACACCGTGTTCCAGGGTGAGGGCGGTACGACAACAGCACAACTCTTCTTT.

Regarding this clone: TCRdb has a much larger clone's protein, which differs at residue 7 from the translation of this DNA, likely because of a read error; what is shown is the protein translated from the DNA. The rearrangement uses TRDV1 and TRDJ1; weak D call: TRDD3 (6 bases). Germline CDR1 TSWWSYY, CDR2 QGS. Trimming cost V 0 bases and J 5 bases, with 37 bases left between them. This CDR3 contains 23 residues. The CDR3 region is CALGELVSMVGHHSPWGWDKLIF. CDR3 nucleotides: TGTGCTCTTGGGGAACTAGTCTCTATGGTTGGACACCACTCTCCCTGGGGATGGGATAAACTCATCTTT.

This clone qualifies as medium-sized. Other DNA sequences in the sample encode the same CDR3. This chain links TRDV1 with TRDJ1; D is ambiguous. CDR3 length: 16 amino acids. V was cut by 5 bases and J by 2 bases, with 18 bases left in between. From germline, CDR1 is TSWWSYY and CDR2 QGS. The CDR3 nucleotides read TGTGCTCTTGGGACTCGACTGCCGTTTGGGACCGATAAACTCATCTTT. Its translation: CALGTRLPFGTDKLIF.

This clone occurred once. It differs at one base from a far larger clone, so likely a read error. V and J are TRDV1 and TRDJ1, with TRDD3 matching 10 bases. As TCRdb names no J gene, one was assigned here on the basis of a DNA match to germline. The junction had 57 bases not matched to a gene; V was cut back by 0 bases and J by 2 bases. The CDR3 consists of 34 residues. The V gene's germline CDR1 is TSWWSYY and CDR2 QGS. The CDR3 loop reads CALGELVSPRLDLRCLLGDPLSQSTPLQTDKLIF. The DNA for the CDR3 is TGTGCTCTTGGGGAACTAGTTTCCCCTCGGTTGGACCTCCGCTGCCTACTGGGGGATCCTCTTTCCCAGTCCACCCCTCTTCAAACCGATAAACTCATCTTT.

This clone was picked up many times. A far larger clone is one base from this, pointing to a likely read error. The same CDR3 is also encoded by other DNA sequences in this sample. As DNA, the CDR3 is TGTGCTCTTGGGGACGTCGTCCTACATCCACTGGGGGATACCAGCTTGACGGCACAACTCTTCTTT. Its translation is CALGDVVLHPLGDTSLTAQLFF. The gene calls are TRDV1 and TRDJ2, with TRDD3 matching 12 bases. The V gene's germline CDR1 is TSWWSYY and CDR2 QGS. The CDR3 has 22 residues.

This clone has just a few counts. The likely explanation is a read error, given a far larger clone one base away. In the same sample, other DNA sequences code for this CDR3. The rearrangement joins TRDV2 to TRDJ1; 10 bases agree with TRDD3. The CDR3 runs to 21 residues. Germline CDR1 reads GEAIGNYY; CDR2 reads EKD. With V trimmed by 3 bases and J by 11 bases, 32 bases remained unmatched. CDR3 region: CACDPMIPHRGIRRSYSKLIF. In DNA, the CDR3 is TGTGCCTGTGACCCTATGATTCCCCACCGGGGGATACGAAGATCCTACTCGAAGCTCATCTTT.

Note on this clone: This is likely an artifact of a read error, given a far larger clone one base away. Other nucleotide sequences in the sample specify the same CDR3. With the J gene uncalled, the V gene is TRDV2; whether TRDD3, the table's D call, matches the DNA was not checked. Germline V lookup: CDR1 GEAIGNYY, CDR2 EKD. CDR3 size: 17 residues. The CDR3 loop is CACDRYWGIPYTDKLIF. Here the CDR3 DNA reads TGTGCCTGTGACAGGTACTGGGGGATTCCGTACACCGATAAACTCATCTTC.

This clone was picked up many times. At one end the junction does not follow the germline gene, possibly because of a read error. This chain connects TRDV1 to TRDJ1; 11 nucleotides agree with TRDD3. Germline CDR1 reads TSWWSYY; CDR2 reads QGS. This CDR3 contains 16 residues. In DNA form, the CDR3 reads TGTGCTCTTGGGGCCTATTCCCACGAACTGGGGGATAGACTCATCTTT. It specifies CALGAYSHELGDRLIF.

This clone was seen many times. The protein TCRdb lists belongs to a much larger clone and differs from this DNA's translation at residue 13, which points to a read error; the protein shown is made from the DNA. The rearrangement joins TRDV1 to TRDJ1; D not certain. This CDR3 has 19 residues. Deletions cut 4 bases from V and 2 bases from J, with 26 bases between. CDR1 is TSWWSYY and CDR2 is QGS in the germline V gene. CDR3 in DNA: TGTGCTCTTGGGGTAAACTTTTTTCTATGGCCCCGAGGGACCGATAAACTCATCTTT. Protein product: CALGVNFFLWPRGTDKLIF.

Concerning this clone: TCRdb assigns this DNA the protein of a much larger clone, which departs from its translation at residue 13; this likely reflects a read error, and the protein shown comes from translating the DNA. The V gene is TRDV1, the J gene TRDJ1; 10 positions match TRDD3. The J gene, left out of TCRdb, was set here by checking the DNA against germline. The V gene's germline CDR1 is TSWWSYY and CDR2 QGS. Germline trimming cut 1 base from V and 0 bases from J; bases unmatched to any gene: 17. The length of the CDR3 is 21 residues. The CDR3 DNA reads as TGTGCTCTTGGGGAACAATCCGGGTACTGGGGGATCTTCTCTGACACCGATAAACTCATCTTT. It yields the protein CALGEQSGYWGIFSDTDKLIF.

A note on this clone: TCRdb's entry gives the protein of a much larger clone, which mismatches this DNA's translation at residue 18, likely from a read error; the protein reported here is translated from the DNA. This chain uses TRDV1 with TRDJ1; 12 bases fit TRDD3. The V gene end was trimmed by 0 bases and the J gene end by 4 bases; junction bases not matched to a gene: 24. This CDR3 has 23 amino acids. Germline CDR1 reads TSWWSYY; CDR2 reads QGS. The DNA of the CDR3 is TGTGCTCTTGGGGAACTGGGGCCTTCCTACGACTGGGGGATACAAGGGAACATCGATAAACTCATCTTT. Encoded protein: CALGELGPSYDWGIQGNIDKLIF.

At least ten counts were recorded for this clone. TCRdb lists the protein of a much larger clone for this DNA, which differs at residue 11, so this is likely a read error; the protein given here is translated from the DNA itself. This sequence joins TRDV2 and TRDJ1; 8 nucleotides line up with TRDD3. No J segment appears in TCRdb, so it was assigned here by matching the sequence to germline. V was clipped by 0 bases and J by 5 bases; unmatched bases: 19. In germline, CDR1 is GEAIGNYY, CDR2 EKD. This CDR3 comprises 19 residues. The CDR3 bases are TGTGCCTGTGACACCGCGGGTGTACTGGGGGGTACAGTAAGAGATAAACTCATCTTT. Translated, it gives CACDTAGVLGGTVRDKLIF.

This clone was detected only a few times. A read error is the likely source, as a far larger clone sits one nucleotide away. Other DNA sequences in this specimen translate into the identical CDR3. This sequence joins TRDV1 and TRDJ1; 7 bases line up with TRDD3. Because TCRdb records no J gene, it was assigned here through a match of the DNA to germline. From germline, CDR1 is TSWWSYY and CDR2 QGS. The CDR3 contains 18 residues. The CDR3 coding sequence is TGCGCTCTTGGGAGCGGAGGACCCTGGGGGTTGCACACCGATAAACTCATCTTT. Residues: CALGSGGPWGLHTDKLIF.

This clone showed up just a few times. The protein held in TCRdb is that of a much larger clone and does not match this DNA's translation at residue 5, likely because of a read error; the protein shown is translated from the DNA. V is TRDV3 and J is TRDJ1; TRDD3 matches at 7 bases. The CDR3 extends over 13 amino acids. V lost 0 bases and J lost 7; bases outside the gene matches: 8. Germline lookup yields CDR1 TVYSNPD and CDR2 GDNSRS (reference sequence). CDR3 in DNA: TGTGCCTTTAGGTTTGGGATACAGTCTAAACTCATCTTT. Translating it yields CAFRFGIQSKLIF.

As to this clone: This DNA's translation and the protein TCRdb lists, from a much larger clone, do not match at residue 4, likely due to a read error; the protein shown is translated from the DNA. This sequence joins TRDV1 and TRDJ1; TRDD3 matches 13 bases. Because TCRdb records no J gene, it was assigned here through a match of the DNA to germline. CDR3 size: 21 residues. Germline V CDR1 and CDR2: TSWWSYY, QGS. V shed 9 bases, J shed 5 bases, and the junction held 27 bases outside the gene matches. The CDR3 DNA reads as TGTGCTCTGCAGGTCCTTCCTACGATAATAACTGGGGGATACGCAACTGATAAACTCATCTTT. Residues: CALQVLPTIITGGYATDKLIF.

This clone was counted only a few times. TCRdb's entry gives the protein of a much larger clone, which mismatches this DNA's translation at residue 8, likely from a read error; the protein reported here is translated from the DNA. This chain connects TRDV1 to TRDJ1; TRDD3 aligns across 10 bases. This CDR3 contains 21 residues. The V gene end was trimmed by 4 bases and the J gene end by 7 bases; junction bases not matched to a gene: 27. Germline CDR1 TSWWSYY, CDR2 QGS. The CDR3 here is CALGARSSVWGRELGDLKLIF. The CDR3 DNA sequence: TGTGCTCTTGGGGCGCGTTCCTCTGTTTGGGGCAGGGAACTGGGGGATCTTAAACTCATCTTT.

In this sample, this clone turned up a few times. The protein given by TCRdb reflects a much larger clone and differs at residue 18 from this DNA's translation, likely from a read error; the protein shown is the DNA's translation. The chain uses TRDV1 and TRDJ1; TRDD2 is a possible D gene (6 bases). The CDR3 spans 21 residues. Germline V gene sequence: CDR1 TSWWSYY, CDR2 QGS. This chain's CDR3 is CALGVQGWLLLRTSYTDQLIF. CDR3 nucleotides: TGTGCTCTTGGGGTTCAAGGGTGGCTCCTACTTCGTACTTCGTACACCGATCAACTCATCTTT.

This clone has just a few counts. TCRdb's listed protein matches a much larger clone and diverges from this DNA's translation at residue 8, likely through a read error; the protein shown comes from the DNA. This sequence joins TRDV1 and TRDJ1; D call uncertain. The CDR3 sequence is 11 residues long. Germline CDR1 TSWWSYY, CDR2 QGS. The CDR3 here is CALLGSDRLIF. The CDR3 nucleotides are TGTGCTCTCCTAGGAAGCGATAGACTCATCTTT.